The 19 T cell receptor beta chains presented below share a single source sample, sequenced in a study of OX40 agonist ivuxolimab in advanced cancers. Profiled with immunoSEQ multiplex PCR; TCRdb holds only in-frame clones, not every one. The repertoire includes about 19,000 clones, 70% to 90% of them detected once, and over 50% sits in the top ten. Source: CD4+ or CD8+ T cells sorted from blood, taken in a trial of the OX40 agonist ivuxolimab. The receptors derive from an adult with an advanced solid tumor such as melanoma, head and neck, liver or kidney cancer.

V and J are TRBV2 and TRBJ1-4, with TRBD1 as a possible D gene (5 bases). Germline CDR1 and CDR2: SNHLY and FYNNEI. The CDR3 spans 14 residues. The V and J ends lost 6 bases and 4 bases respectively, with 12 bases between them. The CDR3 nucleotides read TGTGCCAGCAGGGATACGAGGGGTAATGAAAAACTGTTTTTT. Translation gives CASRDTRGNEKLFF.

The chain has TRBV6-7 and TRBJ1-5, with unresolved D. TRBV6-7 is an ORF, and what it does is uncertain. The CDR3 covers 16 residues. Between the trimmed V and J ends, which lost 5 bases and 0 bases, there was a span of 14 bases. CDR3 DNA sequence: TGTGCCAGCAGTCGAACCCCACAGAATAGCAATCAGCCCCAGCATTTT. It yields the protein CASSRTPQNSNQPQHF.

Only one count was recorded for this clone. The chain is built from TRBV6-1 and TRBJ1-2; weak D call: TRBD1 (5 bases). Germline V lookup: CDR1 MNHNS, CDR2 SASEGT. The CDR3 totals 14 residues. Trimming took off 3 bases at V and 4 bases at J, with 12 bases between the two ends. This CDR3 reads CASSDYGGGYGYTF. CDR3 sequence (DNA): TGTGCCAGCAGTGATTACGGGGGAGGCTATGGCTACACCTTC.

The chain is built from TRBV6-5 and TRBJ2-7; either TRBD1 or TRBD2 may fit D (5 bases each). V was cut by 4 bases and J by 0 bases, with 16 bases left in between. The CDR3 runs to 16 residues. Looked up from germline, CDR1 is MNHEY and CDR2 is SVGAGI. The CDR3 here is CASSFSGPASSYEQYF. For the CDR3, the DNA is TGTGCCAGCAGTTTCTCGGGACCTGCGAGCTCCTACGAGCAGTACTTC.

The chain is built from TRBV5-6 and TRBJ2-7, with 8 bases matching TRBD2. This CDR3 comprises 14 residues. Germline V gene sequence: CDR1 SGHDT, CDR2 YYEEEE. V shed 5 bases, J shed 7 bases, and the junction held 11 bases outside the gene matches. The chain's CDR3 is CASRRGDSGEEQYF. The CDR3 region has the DNA TGTGCCAGCAGGCGGGGGGACTCGGGTGAAGAGCAGTACTTC.

The chain combines TRBV19 with TRBJ2-7, with TRBD1 identical over 9 bases. V lost 3 bases, J lost 3 bases, and 3 bases stayed unmatched. The CDR3 totals 14 residues. The germline gives CDR1 LNHDA, CDR2 SQIVND (reference sequence). CDR3: CASSMGTGHYEQYF. As DNA, the CDR3 is TGTGCCAGTAGTATGGGGACAGGGCACTACGAGCAGTACTTC.

The J gene is TRBJ2-3, the V gene TRBV29-1; D not certain. Germline CDR1 SQVTM, CDR2 ANQGSEA. V lost 1 base and J lost 3, with 14 bases in between. CDR3 size: 15 residues. The CDR3 region is CSVEVYSVGTDTQYF. The CDR3 bases are TGCAGCGTTGAAGTCTACTCGGTAGGGACAGATACGCAGTATTTT.

The rearrangement joins TRBV2 to TRBJ2-3; perhaps TRBD2 as D (7 bases). Germline V CDR1 and CDR2: SNHLY, FYNNEI. There are 16 residues in the CDR3. Trimming stripped 10 bases from V and 6 bases from J, with 26 bases between. For the CDR3, the DNA is TGTGCCACTGGGGGCCTTCTAGCGGAAAATGATGATACGCAGTATTTT. The encoded protein is CATGGLLAENDDTQYF. Combining the CDR3 with reference TRBV2 and TRBJ2-3 gives the whole variable domain EPEVTQTPSHQVTQMGQEVILRCVPISNHLYFYWYRQILGQKVEFLVSFYNNEISEKSEIFDDQFSVERPDGSNFTLKIRSTKLEDSAMYFCATGGLLAENDDTQYFGPGTRLTVL.

The chain joins TRBV5-1 to TRBJ2-7; D unclear. The CDR3 is made up of 13 amino acids. The V end lost 2 bases, the J end lost 0 bases, and 6 bases lay between the germline ends. CDR1 is SGHRS and CDR2 is YFSETQ in the germline V gene. CDR3 protein: CASSFGFSYEQYF. The DNA of the CDR3 is TGCGCCAGCAGCTTCGGGTTCTCCTACGAGCAGTACTTC.

V usage is TRBV29-1 and J usage is TRBJ1-1; D is uncertain. The CDR3 contains 12 residues. Trimming took off 3 bases at V and 0 bases at J, with 5 bases between the two ends. Germline V lookup: CDR1 SQVTM, CDR2 ANQGSEA. Here the CDR3 reads CSVDSLNTEAFF. The CDR3 region has the DNA TGCAGCGTTGATAGCCTGAACACTGAAGCTTTCTTT. Drawing the rest from reference TRBV29-1 and TRBJ1-1, the complete variable domain is SAVISQKPSRDICQRGTSLTIQCQVDSQVTMMFWYRQQPGQSLTLIATANQGSEATYESGFVIDKFPISRPNLTFSTLTVSNMSPEDSSIYLCSVDSLNTEAFFGQGTRLTVV.

CDR3 nucleotides: TGTGCCTTTGACAGTACGAACACCGGGGAGCTGTTTTTT. Its protein product is CAFDSTNTGELFF. The gene calls are TRBV30 and TRBJ2-2, with D possibly TRBD1 on 5 matching bases. Germline lookup yields CDR1 GTSNPN and CDR2 SVGIG (reference sequence). The V end was cut by 7 bases, the J end by 0 bases, with 9 bases between. This CDR3 is 13 amino acids long.

This clone was detected only once. The V call is TRBV7-9, the J call TRBJ1-5; D call uncertain. Trimming took 4 bases from V and 3 from J, leaving 4 bases between them. CDR3 length: 12 amino acids. The germline V gene encodes CDR1 SEHNR and CDR2 FQNEAQ (reference sequence). The CDR3 protein is CASSSHNQPQHF. DNA of the CDR3: TGTGCCAGCAGCTCGCACAATCAGCCCCAGCATTTT.

This chain connects TRBV18 to TRBJ1-1, with 7 bases aligning to TRBD1. This CDR3 spans 15 amino acids. Germline trimming cut 3 bases from V and 0 bases from J; bases unmatched to any gene: 4. From germline, CDR1 is KGHSH and CDR2 LQKENI. Here the CDR3 DNA reads TGTGCCAGCTCACCTCCCGGGACAGTGAACACTGAAGCTTTCTTT. As protein: CASSPPGTVNTEAFF.

In this sample, this clone turned up once. The rearrangement uses TRBV4-1 and TRBJ1-1, with TRBD1 matching over 7 bases. Germline V gene lookup returns CDR1 MGHRA and CDR2 YSYEKL. The CDR3 is 16 amino acids. The ends lost 2 bases at V and 4 bases at J; junction bases unmatched: 10. CDR3 region: CASSQMIQGMGTEAFF. The CDR3 DNA sequence: TGCGCCAGCAGCCAAATGATACAGGGGATGGGCACTGAAGCTTTCTTT.

The chain joins TRBV2 to TRBJ2-1, with 7 bases aligning to TRBD2. The germline CDR1 and CDR2 sequences are SNHLY and FYNNEI. The V and J ends lost 3 bases and 6 bases, in that order; junction bases with no gene match: 5. This CDR3 region has 14 residues. CDR3 DNA sequence: TGTGCCAGCAGTGAGGAGGGAGGGCGCAATGAGCAGTTCTTC. This translates into CASSEEGGRNEQFF.

About this clone: The DNA is left out, because the CDR3 cannot be placed on it with certainty; the CDR3 is given as TCRdb lists it. J is TRBJ1-1 and V is TRBV19. The CDR3 is 14 residues long, ends included. Germline CDR1 and CDR2: LNHDA and SQIVND (reference sequence). Here the CDR3 reads CASTSGIGGTEAFF.

The CDR3 sequence is CASSDVLISGPNTGELFF. The CDR3 nucleotides read TGTGCCAGCAGTGACGTTTTAATTTCCGGGCCAAACACCGGGGAGCTGTTTTTT. This chain links TRBV25-1 with TRBJ2-2; D remains ambiguous. Trimming took off 3 bases at V and 2 bases at J, with 19 bases between the two ends. The CDR3 loop spans 18 amino acids. The V gene's germline CDR1 is MGHDK and CDR2 SYGVNS.

The chain is built from TRBV7-8 and TRBJ2-7, with a tentative D call TRBD2 (6 bases). V was pared by 5 bases and J by 3 bases, with 20 bases between. The germline CDR1 and CDR2 sequences are SGHVS and FQNEAQ. The CDR3 is made up of 16 amino acids. The CDR3 spells CASSTRLGRNNYEQYF. Here the CDR3 DNA reads TGTGCCAGCAGCACCCGTCTAGGGAGGAATAACTACGAGCAGTACTTC. The whole variable domain, filled in from reference TRBV7-8 and TRBJ2-7, reads GAGVSQSPRYKVAKRGQDVALRCDPISGHVSLFWYQQALGQGPEFLTYFQNEAQLDKSGLPSDRFFAERPEGSVSTLKIQRTQQEDSAVYLCASSTRLGRNNYEQYFGPGTRLTVT.

The chain links TRBV29-1 to TRBJ2-7; weak D call: TRBD1 (7 bases). The CDR3 consists of 15 residues. V was pared by 0 bases and J by 0 bases, with 12 bases between. Germline V lookup: CDR1 SQVTM, CDR2 ANQGSEA. The CDR3 DNA follows: TGCAGCGTTGAAGATCTGCAGGGGGGCTCCTACGAGCAGTACTTC. Encoded protein: CSVEDLQGGSYEQYF.